A selection of T cell receptor beta chains follows, all from one sample in a study of long-term antiretroviral therapy in people with HIV. TCRdb's table, derived via immunoSEQ multiplex PCR, lists solely in-frame clones and lacks some. The table shows roughly 35,000 clones, with 70% to 90% occurring only once. The sample was unsorted PBMCs, taken about 3.5 years after starting antiretroviral therapy. These receptors came from a man aged 18 to 30 with HIV. Both conserved end residues are part of each CDR3. A D gene is named only where the DNA matches it firmly. Where a row states a size, it is once, few, many or the class of an expanded clone; other rows omit it.

V gene	J gene	D gene	clone size	CDR3 DNA	CDR3 protein
TRBV5-4	TRBJ1-2	NA	NA	TGTGCCAGCAGCTTCCCCCGGGGAGGGGGGGGTAACTATGGCTACACCTTC	CASSFPRGGGGNYGYTF
TRBV28	TRBJ2-7	TRBD1	NA	TGTGCCAGCAGTTTAGAGGTACAGGGGACCCACGAGCAGTACTTC	CASSLEVQGTHEQYF
TRBV19	TRBJ1-4	TRBD1	once	TGTGCCAGTAGTATGTCCCGGGACAGGGACGGTGAAAAACTGTTTTTT	CASSMSRDRDGEKLFF
TRBV13	TRBJ2-1	NA	NA	TGTGCCAGCAGCTCCCTAGGCAATGAGCAGTTCTTC	CASSSLGNEQFF
TRBV27	TRBJ2-7	TRBD2	NA	TGTGCCAGCAGTTTAACAGCGGGAGAACCTGGGTACGAGCAGTACTTC	CASSLTAGEPGYEQYF
TRBV7-9	TRBJ2-1	NA	NA	TGTGCCAGCAGCCGGGACAACAATGAGCAGTTCTTC	CASSRDNNEQFF
TRBV7-7	TRBJ2-2	NA	few	TGTGCCAGCAGCTTACAGGGGTACACCGGGGAGCTGTTTTTT	CASSLQGYTGELFF
TRBV9	TRBJ2-2	TRBD2	NA	TGTGCCAGCAGCGTAGCGTCTAGCGGGTCCGGGGAGCTGTTTTTT	CASSVASSGSGELFF
TRBV4-2	TRBJ2-7	NA	few	TGTGCCAGCAGCCCCTCCCCCTCCTACGAGCAGTACTTC	CASSPSPSYEQYF
TRBV7-3	TRBJ2-1	NA	few	TGTGCCAGCAGCCCTTCAACGGGACTCAACAATGAGCAGTTCTTC	CASSPSTGLNNEQFF
TRBV28	TRBJ1-1	TRBD1	NA	TGTGCCAGCAGTTTAACCCAGGGGGCGCATACTGAAGCTTTCTTT	CASSLTQGAHTEAFF
TRBV5-8	TRBJ1-1	TRBD1	NA	TGTGCCAGCAGCCGGGACAGGGGGCTGGTATCGATGAACACTGAAGCTTTCTTT	CASSRDRGLVSMNTEAFF
TRBV7-2	TRBJ1-4	NA	NA	TGTGCCAGCAGTCAGAGGTCGGGGAAAGAGGAAAAACTGTTTTTT	CASSQRSGKEEKLFF
TRBV6-5	TRBJ2-1	TRBD1	once	TGTGCCAGCAGTTACCGACAGGGTGCCAATGAGCAGTTCTTC	CASSYRQGANEQFF
TRBV7-9	TRBJ1-2	NA	few	TGTGCCAGCAGCTCCCTCGACGTCGGTTCTATGGGCTACACCTTC	CASSSLDVGSMGYTF
TRBV21-1	TRBJ1-2	NA	NA	TGTGCCACCCTACTAAGGGGCTACACCTTC	CATLLRGYTF
TRBV7-8	TRBJ2-7	NA	NA	TGTGCCAGCAGCCCCGGGACACTGAACTACGAGCAGTACTTC	CASSPGTLNYEQYF
TRBV9	TRBJ2-1	NA	NA	TGTGCCAGCAGCGTAGATGACAGTAGGACGTTCTTC	CASSVDDSRTFF
TRBV4-3	TRBJ2-4	NA	NA	TGCGCCAGCAGCCAAGCCTCCGGCGGGGACGTCAACATTCAGTACTTC	CASSQASGGDVNIQYF
TRBV5-4	TRBJ1-1	NA	NA	TGTGCCAGCAGCTTACGGACAGAGGAAGTTAAAGCTTTCTTT	CASSLRTEEVKAFF
TRBV4-1	TRBJ2-7	NA	NA	TGCGCCAGCAGCCAAGTTTCCGAGACGATCTACGAGCAGTACTTC	CASSQVSETIYEQYF
TRBV2	TRBJ2-1	TRBD2	NA	TGTGCCAGCAGTGCCCCTAGCGGGAGCTCCTACAATGAGCAGTTCTTC	CASSAPSGSSYNEQFF
TRBV9	TRBJ2-1	TRBD1	NA	TGTGCCAGCAGCGTAGGTCAGGGGGCGGTCAATGAGCAGTTCTTC	CASSVGQGAVNEQFF
TRBV4-1	TRBJ2-7	NA	NA	TGCGCCAGCAGCCATCCGGGGCGTTCCTCCTACGAGCAGTACTTC	CASSHPGRSSYEQYF
TRBV4-1	TRBJ2-6	NA	NA	TGCGCCAGCAGCCCCAGGAGCCCAAGCTCTGGGGCCAACGTCCTGACTTTC	CASSPRSPSSGANVLTF
TRBV10-2	TRBJ2-7	NA	medium-sized	TGCGCCAGCAGTGACAACTACGAGCAGTACTTC	CASSDNYEQYF
TRBV15	TRBJ2-7	TRBD1	once	TGTGCCACCAGCAGAGAAGGGACAGGGTCCTACGAGCAGTACTTC	CATSREGTGSYEQYF
TRBV5-1	TRBJ1-1	NA	NA	TGCGCCAGCAGCTTGAACGGACAAGGGACCGAAGCTTTCTTT	CASSLNGQGTEAFF
TRBV7-9	TRBJ1-5	TRBD1	few	TGTGCCAGCAGCTTAGCGACAGGGGCCAATCAGCCCCAGCATTTT	CASSLATGANQPQHF
TRBV2	TRBJ2-7	NA	NA	TGTGCCAGCAGTGATAGCGGCAGGGGATTCGACGAGCAGTACTTC	CASSDSGRGFDEQYF
TRBV7-9	TRBJ1-1	NA	NA	TGTGCCAGCAGCTGGGGATCGCTCATGAACACTGAAGCTTTCTTT	CASSWGSLMNTEAFF
TRBV28	TRBJ2-7	TRBD2	NA	TGTGCCAGCAGTTTGTGGGGGATTGGACTAGCGAGTAGCTCCTACGAGCAGTACTTC	CASSLWGIGLASSSYEQYF
TRBV5-1	TRBJ2-4	NA	NA	TGCGCCAGCAGCTCGACAGGACGTAGGGGGGACATTCAGTACTTC	CASSSTGRRGDIQYF
TRBV5-5	TRBJ2-7	NA	NA	TGTGCCAGCAGCTTGGTGGCCTCCTCTTACGAGCAGTACTTC	CASSLVASSYEQYF
TRBV6-1	TRBJ2-5	TRBD2	NA	TGTGCCAGCAGTGCCGGTACTAGCGGGGGGACAGAGACCCAGTACTTC	CASSAGTSGGTETQYF